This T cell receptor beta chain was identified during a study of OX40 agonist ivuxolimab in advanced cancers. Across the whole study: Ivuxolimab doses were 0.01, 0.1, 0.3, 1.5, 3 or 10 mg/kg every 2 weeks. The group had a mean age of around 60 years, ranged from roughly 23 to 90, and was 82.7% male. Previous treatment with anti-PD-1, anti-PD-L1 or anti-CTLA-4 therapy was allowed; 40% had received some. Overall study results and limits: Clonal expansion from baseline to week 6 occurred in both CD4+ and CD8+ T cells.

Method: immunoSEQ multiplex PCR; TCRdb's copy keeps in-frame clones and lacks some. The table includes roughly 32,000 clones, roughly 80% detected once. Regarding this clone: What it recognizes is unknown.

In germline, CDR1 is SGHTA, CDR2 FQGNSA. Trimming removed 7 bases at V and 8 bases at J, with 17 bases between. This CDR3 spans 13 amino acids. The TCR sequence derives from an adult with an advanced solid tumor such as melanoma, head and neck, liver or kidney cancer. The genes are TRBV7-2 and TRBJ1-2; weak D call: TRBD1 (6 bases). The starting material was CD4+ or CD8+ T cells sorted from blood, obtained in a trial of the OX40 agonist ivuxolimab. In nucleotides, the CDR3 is TGTGCCAGCACCAGTCAGGCAGGGGAAGGCTACACCTTC. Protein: CASTSQAGEGYTF.